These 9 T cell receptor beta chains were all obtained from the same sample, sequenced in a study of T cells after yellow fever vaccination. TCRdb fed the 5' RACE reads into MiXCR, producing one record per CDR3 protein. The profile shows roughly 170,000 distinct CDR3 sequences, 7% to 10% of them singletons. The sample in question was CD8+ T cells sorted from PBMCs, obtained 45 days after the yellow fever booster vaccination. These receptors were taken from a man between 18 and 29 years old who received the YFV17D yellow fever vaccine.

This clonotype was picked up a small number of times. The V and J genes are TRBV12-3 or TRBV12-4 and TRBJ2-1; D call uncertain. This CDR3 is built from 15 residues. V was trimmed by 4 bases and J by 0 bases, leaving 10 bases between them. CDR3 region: CASSWSLSSYNEQFF. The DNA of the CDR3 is TGTGCCAGCAGTTGGAGCCTGAGCTCCTACAATGAGCAGTTCTTC.

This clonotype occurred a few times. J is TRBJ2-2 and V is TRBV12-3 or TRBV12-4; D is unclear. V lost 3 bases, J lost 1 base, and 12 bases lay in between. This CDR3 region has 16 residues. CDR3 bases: TGTGCCAGCAGTTTCTCCCCGCTGTTGAACACCGGGGAGCTGTTTTTT. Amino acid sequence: CASSFSPLLNTGELFF.

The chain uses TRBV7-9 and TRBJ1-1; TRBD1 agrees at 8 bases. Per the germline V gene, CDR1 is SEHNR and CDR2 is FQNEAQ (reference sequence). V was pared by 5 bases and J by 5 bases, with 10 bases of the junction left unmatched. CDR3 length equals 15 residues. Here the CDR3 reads CASSVGDRGETEAFF. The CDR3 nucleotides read TGTGCCAGCAGCGTCGGAGACAGGGGTGAGACTGAAGCTTTCTTT.

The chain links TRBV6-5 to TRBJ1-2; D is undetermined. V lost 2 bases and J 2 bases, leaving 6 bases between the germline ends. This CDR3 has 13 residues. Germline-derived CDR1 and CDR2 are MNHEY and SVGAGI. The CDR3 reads CASSYAPNYGYTF. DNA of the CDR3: TGTGCCAGCAGTTACGCACCGAACTATGGCTACACCTTC.

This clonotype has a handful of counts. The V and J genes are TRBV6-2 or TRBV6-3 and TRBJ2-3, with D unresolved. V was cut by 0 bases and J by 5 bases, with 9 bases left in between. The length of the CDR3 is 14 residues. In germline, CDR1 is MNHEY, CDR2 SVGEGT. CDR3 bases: TGTGCCAGCAGTTACTCGTTTCTCGGAGATACGCAGTATTTT. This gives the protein CASSYSFLGDTQYF.

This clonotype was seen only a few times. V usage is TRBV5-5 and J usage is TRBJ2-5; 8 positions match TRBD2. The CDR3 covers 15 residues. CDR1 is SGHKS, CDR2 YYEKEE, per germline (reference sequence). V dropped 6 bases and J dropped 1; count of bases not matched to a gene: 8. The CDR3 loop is CASTFFGGAQETQYF. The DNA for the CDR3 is TGTGCCAGCACCTTCTTCGGGGGGGCCCAAGAGACCCAGTACTTC. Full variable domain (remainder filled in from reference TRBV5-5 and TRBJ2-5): DAGVTQSPTHLIKTRGQQVTLRCSPISGHKSVSWYQQVLGQGPQFIFQYYEKEERGRGNFPDRFSARQFPNYSSELNVNALLLGDSALYLCASTFFGGAQETQYFGPGTRLLVL.

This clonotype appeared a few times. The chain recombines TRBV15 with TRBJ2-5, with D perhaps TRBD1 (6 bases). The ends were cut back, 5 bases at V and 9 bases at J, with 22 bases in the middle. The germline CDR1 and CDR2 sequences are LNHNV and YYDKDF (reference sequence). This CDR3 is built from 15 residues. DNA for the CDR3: TGTGCCACCAGCTCTCGGGACATAGCATTTGGGTCCCAGTACTTC. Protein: CATSSRDIAFGSQYF.

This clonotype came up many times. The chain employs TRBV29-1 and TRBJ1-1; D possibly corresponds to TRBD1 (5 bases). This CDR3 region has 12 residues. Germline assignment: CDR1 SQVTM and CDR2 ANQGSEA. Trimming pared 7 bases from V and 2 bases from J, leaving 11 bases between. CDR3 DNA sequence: TGCAGCGCTGACGACAGTAACACTGAAGCTTTCTTT. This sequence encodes CSADDSNTEAFF.

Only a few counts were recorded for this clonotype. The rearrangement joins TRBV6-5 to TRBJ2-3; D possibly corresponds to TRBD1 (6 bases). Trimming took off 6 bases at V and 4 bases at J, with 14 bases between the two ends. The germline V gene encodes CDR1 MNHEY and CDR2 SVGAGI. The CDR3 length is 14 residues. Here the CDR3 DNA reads TGTGCCAGCAGCCCCACCTACAGGGCAGATACGCAGTATTTT. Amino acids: CASSPTYRADTQYF.